Below are 3 T cell receptor beta chains sequenced from a single sample in a study of T cell responses to AZD1222 COVID-19 vaccine. Only in-frame clones appear in the TCRdb table, and some are missing; sequencing was by immunoSEQ multiplex PCR. The table lists about 150,000 clones, 90% to 95% of them singletons. The source material was peripheral blood, sampled 28 days after the second AZD1222 dose. The receptors were gathered from an adult who received the AZD1222 COVID-19 vaccine.

In this sample, this clone turned up a few times. This sequence joins TRBV27 and TRBJ2-3; D may correspond to TRBD1 or TRBD2 (5 bases each). This CDR3 contains 15 residues. Trimming shortened V by 5 bases and J by 2 bases, and 14 bases separated the two germline ends. Germline CDR1 MNHEY, CDR2 SMNVEV (reference sequence). In DNA, the CDR3 is TGTGCCAGCAGTCCCGAGGGGCTTTCCACAGATACGCAGTATTTT. Protein: CASSPEGLSTDTQYF.

The table lists this clone with a count of one. The rearrangement uses TRBV9 and TRBJ2-1; D possibly corresponds to TRBD2 (6 bases). The CDR3 contains 15 residues. Germline V gene lookup returns CDR1 SGDLS and CDR2 YYNGEE. Trimming stripped 0 bases from V and 3 bases from J, with 10 bases between. The CDR3 DNA reads as TGTGCCAGCAGCGTAGCGGCGGGATTCTACAATGAGCAGTTCTTC. Protein product: CASSVAAGFYNEQFF.

The chain is built from TRBV15 and TRBJ2-7, with 8 bases fitting TRBD1. The J segment lost 5 bases and the V segment lost 2 bases, leaving 5 bases of the junction unmatched. CDR3 length: 14 amino acids. Germline values: CDR1 LNHNV, CDR2 YYDKDF (reference sequence). CDR3 residues: CATSRSETGDEQYF. As DNA, the CDR3 is TGTGCCACCAGCAGATCTGAGACAGGGGACGAGCAGTACTTC.